This entry lists 7 T cell receptor beta chains sequenced from one sample in a study of T cells in localized non-small cell lung cancer (dated by TCRdb to the early 2020s). Receptors were amplified or captured by the immunoSEQ multiplex PCR assay. TCRdb holds this immuneACCESS table with in-frame rearrangements only. Some clones are missing; in checked studies, unresolved V genes explain under half, and the rest has no known cause. For this sample there are 35,000 or so clones; 87% appear just once. The ten most abundant clones make up roughly 7.2% of the sample. Sequencing used peripheral blood, obtained before any cancer treatment. The receptors originated from a woman between 35 and 70 years old with stage I lung adenocarcinoma.

The V call is TRBV7-9, the J call TRBJ2-7; D is undetermined. Trimming took off 3 bases at V and 7 bases at J, with 10 bases between the two ends. In germline, CDR1 is SEHNR, CDR2 FQNEAQ (reference sequence). CDR3 length equals 12 residues. This CDR3 is CASSLGIGEQYF. CDR3 sequence (DNA): TGTGCCAGCAGCTTGGGGATTGGGGAGCAGTACTTC.

The sample holds a few counts of this clone. The chain is built from TRBV7-3 and TRBJ2-2, with no clear D. CDR1 is SGHTA, CDR2 FQGTGA, per germline. The CDR3 consists of 14 residues. V dropped 1 base and J dropped 4 bases, with 7 bases sitting between them. CDR3 nucleotide sequence: TGTGCCAGCAGCTTAAGCGACGGCACCGGGGAGCTGTTTTTT. This gives the protein CASSLSDGTGELFF.

The chain is built from TRBV5-4 and TRBJ1-2, with no clear D. Trimming took off 0 bases at V and 0 bases at J, with 6 bases between the two ends. Germline V gene sequence: CDR1 SGHNT, CDR2 YYREEE (reference sequence). The CDR3 totals 14 residues. CDR3: CASSLDGTNYGYTF. As DNA, the CDR3 is TGTGCCAGCAGCTTGGACGGGACTAACTATGGCTACACCTTC.

The chain recombines TRBV28 with TRBJ2-4; no clear D gene. This CDR3 contains 16 residues. CDR1 MDHEN and CDR2 SYDVKM come from the germline V gene. The V end was cut by 4 bases, the J end by 1 base, with 14 bases between. The CDR3 loop reads CASSYSSSGAKNIQYF. CDR3 bases: TGTGCCAGCAGTTATAGTAGCTCCGGGGCCAAAAACATTCAGTACTTC.

The chain is built from TRBV5-1 and TRBJ1-1, with 7 bases fitting TRBD1. Germline V lookup: CDR1 SGHRS, CDR2 YFSETQ. V lost 3 bases to trimming and J lost 1 base; unmatched junction nucleotides: 3. The CDR3 sequence is 14 residues long. The DNA of the CDR3 is TGCGCCAGCAGCTCCCAGGGGGGGAACACTGAAGCTTTCTTT. Amino acid sequence: CASSSQGGNTEAFF.

Worth noting for this clone: One end of the junction is discordant with germline, which a read error may explain. The DNA of the CDR3 is TGTGCCAGTAGGATCCAGGGACGGGGAACTGAATCTTTCTTT. Amino acids: CASRIQGRGTESFF. The chain recombines TRBV19 with TRBJ1-1; tentatively, D is TRBD1 (5 bases). Per the germline V gene, CDR1 is LNHDA and CDR2 is SQIVND (reference sequence). There are 14 residues in the CDR3.

The chain links TRBV28 to TRBJ1-3, with D possibly being TRBD1 (6 bases). Germline-derived CDR1 and CDR2 are MDHEN and SYDVKM. The CDR3 runs 15 residues. The V end lost 2 bases, the J end lost 2 bases, and 10 bases lay between the germline ends. CDR3 coding DNA: TGTGCCAGCAGTTTACTGGCAGGGGCTGGAAACACCATATATTTT. This sequence encodes CASSLLAGAGNTIYF.